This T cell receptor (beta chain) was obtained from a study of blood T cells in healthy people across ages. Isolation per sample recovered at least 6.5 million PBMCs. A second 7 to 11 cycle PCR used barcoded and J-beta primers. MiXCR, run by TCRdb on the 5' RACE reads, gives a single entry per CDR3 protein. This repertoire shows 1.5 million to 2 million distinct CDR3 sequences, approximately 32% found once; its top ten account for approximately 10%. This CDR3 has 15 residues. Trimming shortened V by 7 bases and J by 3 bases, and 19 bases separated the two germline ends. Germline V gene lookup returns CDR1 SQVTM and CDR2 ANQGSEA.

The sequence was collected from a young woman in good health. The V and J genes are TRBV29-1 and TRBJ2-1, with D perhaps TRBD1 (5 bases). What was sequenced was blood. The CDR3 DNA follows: TGCAGCGCTTGGAAGGCAGGGTGGGACTACAATGAGCAGTTCTTC. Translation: CSAWKAGWDYNEQFF.